These 14 T cell receptor beta chains originate from one sample sequenced in a study of blood T cell repertoires in COVID-19. The repertoire was sequenced with immunoSEQ multiplex PCR; TCRdb's copy has only in-frame clones and lacks some. Among roughly 190,000 clones listed, about 88% were seen once. Sequencing was performed on peripheral blood. The receptors derive from a woman aged 40 to 55 who had recovered from COVID-19.

The rearrangement links TRBV10-3 to TRBJ2-7; TRBD1 matches at 9 bases. The CDR3 length is 14 residues. V trimming: 4 bases; J trimming: 1 base; junction bases outside the gene matches: 2. Germline CDR1 and CDR2: ENHRY and SYGVKD. The CDR3 loop is CAISGDRVSYEQYF. CDR3 in DNA: TGTGCCATCAGTGGGGACAGGGTTTCCTACGAGCAGTACTTC.

The chain employs TRBV4-3 and TRBJ2-1; TRBD2 aligns across 11 bases. This CDR3 region has 16 residues. Germline trimming cut 4 bases from V and 7 bases from J; bases unmatched to any gene: 9. Germline V gene lookup returns CDR1 LGHNA and CDR2 YSLEER. CDR3 nucleotides: TGCGCCAGCAGCCCGAGCGGCCTAGCGGGAGGTAATGAGCAGTTCTTC. Translated, it gives CASSPSGLAGGNEQFF.

The rearrangement uses TRBV20-1 and TRBJ2-7; D may be TRBD1 (5 bases). The CDR3 spans 11 residues. V lost 5 bases and J lost 7, with 12 bases in between. Germline CDR1 is DFQATT and CDR2 is SNEGSKA (reference sequence). The DNA for the CDR3 is TGCAGTGCTGGCCCAGGGCTTGAGCAGTACTTC. Residues: CSAGPGLEQYF.

This sequence joins TRBV5-1 and TRBJ2-1, with 11 positions matching TRBD2. The CDR3 covers 17 residues. With 0 bases clipped from V and 7 bases from J, the junction kept 9 bases outside the gene matches. Germline CDR1 SGHRS, CDR2 YFSETQ. The CDR3 protein is CASSLGPGLAGGNEQFF. The CDR3 DNA follows: TGCGCCAGCAGCTTGGGGCCCGGGCTAGCGGGGGGTAATGAGCAGTTCTTC.

The chain joins TRBV7-8 to TRBJ2-1; 10 bases line up with TRBD2. Germline V gene sequence: CDR1 SGHVS, CDR2 FQNEAQ. CDR3 length: 15 amino acids. J gave up 8 bases and V 8 bases, and 12 bases lay outside the gene matches. In DNA, the CDR3 is TGTGCCAGCGGGGGGAGCGGGAGGGCCTTCTATGAGCAGTTCTTC. Amino acids: CASGGSGRAFYEQFF. The full variable domain, completed using reference TRBV7-8 and TRBJ2-1, is GAGVSQSPRYKVAKRGQDVALRCDPISGHVSLFWYQQALGQGPEFLTYFQNEAQLDKSGLPSDRFFAERPEGSVSTLKIQRTQQEDSAVYLCASGGSGRAFYEQFFGPGTRLTVL.

The chain recombines TRBV3-1 (or the pseudogene TRBV3-2) with TRBJ2-7; 7 nucleotides align to TRBD1. The CDR3 has 14 amino acids. The V and J ends lost 4 bases and 4 bases, in that order; junction bases with no gene match: 7. Germline V gene lookup returns CDR1 LGHDT and CDR2 YNNKEL (reference sequence). CDR3 nucleotides: TGTGCCAGCAGCCTACAGGGGAAAAATTACGAGCAGTACTTC. Translated, it gives CASSLQGKNYEQYF.

This clone came up once. The rearrangement uses TRBV5-1 and TRBJ1-1; possible D gene TRBD1, 5 bases. This CDR3 region has 14 residues. Trimming pared 4 bases from V and 1 base from J, leaving 11 bases between. Germline V gene data show CDR1 as SGHRS and CDR2 as YFSETQ. CDR3 DNA sequence: TGCGCCAGCAGCCCCACGGGGGGGAACACTGAAGCTTTCTTT. It specifies CASSPTGGNTEAFF.

This clone was seen a single time. The rearrangement links TRBV4-2 to TRBJ2-1, with D possibly being TRBD2 (5 bases). Germline V gives CDR1 LGHNA, CDR2 YNFKEQ. The V and J ends lost 1 base and 1 base respectively, with 11 bases between them. This CDR3 has 16 residues. CDR3 sequence (DNA): TGTGCCAGCAGCCAAGGCGGGTCCGGGTCCTACAATGAGCAGTTCTTC. It translates to CASSQGGSGSYNEQFF.

The V call is TRBV30, the J call TRBJ2-2; 15 positions agree with TRBD2. Germline CDR1 GTSNPN, CDR2 SVGIG (reference sequence). The CDR3 length is 17 residues. V lost 4 bases to trimming and J lost 7 bases; unmatched junction nucleotides: 10. CDR3 protein: CAWTTGLAGGFRGELFF. The DNA for the CDR3 is TGTGCCTGGACTACCGGACTAGCGGGAGGGTTTCGCGGGGAGCTGTTTTTT.

This clone was recorded only once. V and J are TRBV11-2 and TRBJ2-7; TRBD1 is a possible D gene (5 bases). The V end was cut by 5 bases, the J end by 0 bases, with 14 bases between. This CDR3 is 15 amino acids long. The V gene's germline CDR1 is SGHAT and CDR2 FQNNGV. The CDR3 here is CASSEGATPSYEQYF. The CDR3 DNA sequence: TGTGCCAGCAGCGAAGGGGCGACCCCCTCCTACGAGCAGTACTTC.

The chain is built from TRBV19 and TRBJ1-2; tentatively, D is TRBD1 (5 bases). This CDR3 is built from 13 residues. The V gene lost 3 bases and the J gene lost 2 bases, with 7 bases spanning the gap. Per the germline V gene, CDR1 is LNHDA and CDR2 is SQIVND (reference sequence). The CDR3 DNA reads as TGTGCCAGTAGTATCCAGGGAAACTATGGCTACACCTTC. This gives the protein CASSIQGNYGYTF. Full variable domain (missing parts from reference TRBV19 and TRBJ1-2): DGGITQSPKYLFRKEGQNVTLSCEQNLNHDAMYWYRQDPGQGLRLIYYSQIVNDFQKGDIAEGYSVSREKKESFPLTVTSAQKNPTAFYLCASSIQGNYGYTFGSGTRLTVV.

To note about this clone: Relative to the germline gene, one junction end is altered; a read error may explain this. The rearrangement links TRBV6-4 to TRBJ2-2, with 13 bases identical to TRBD2. CDR3 length: 17 amino acids. Germline CDR1 reads MRHNA; CDR2 reads SNTAGT. As DNA, the CDR3 is TGTGCCAGCAGCGCCGGGACTAGCGGGACGAACCCCGGGGAGCTGTTTTTT. This gives the protein CASSAGTSGTNPGELFF.

The chain recombines TRBV5-1 with TRBJ1-1; D is ambiguous. The CDR3 is 15 residues long. Germline values: CDR1 SGHRS, CDR2 YFSETQ. V was shortened by 0 bases and J by 2 bases, with 11 bases between the two germline ends. The CDR3 DNA follows: TGCGCCAGCAGCTTGGGAGTGGGCCCTAACACTGAAGCTTTCTTT. As protein: CASSLGVGPNTEAFF.

V gene TRBV9 combines with J gene TRBJ2-4; possibly TRBD1 for D (5 bases). CDR1 and CDR2 from the germline V gene are SGDLS and YYNGEE. V gave up 0 bases and J gave up 5 bases, with 18 bases separating them. The CDR3 spans 17 residues. The CDR3 coding sequence is TGTGCCAGCAGCGTAGGCTATTCCTCCTTAGGGGAAAACATTCAGTACTTC. The encoded protein is CASSVGYSSLGENIQYF. Full variable domain (outside the CDR3, taken from reference TRBV9 and TRBJ2-4): DSGVTQTPKHLITATGQRVTLRCSPRSGDLSVYWYQQSLDQGLQFLIQYYNGEERAKGNILERFSAQQFPDLHSELNLSSLELGDSALYFCASSVGYSSLGENIQYFGAGTRLSVL.